The entry that follows covers one T cell receptor beta chain sequence. Its antigen is not identified. The data derive from a study of cytomegalovirus exposure and HLA in healthy donors. Overall study findings and caveats: A few of the chains that were CMV-associated were confirmed in vitro to be specific for CMV antigens.

PCR amplification relied on 60 Vbeta primers (plus 13 Jbeta primers). Sequencing was performed with immunoSEQ multiplex PCR; in TCRdb, only in-frame clones are kept and a portion is missing. The repertoire holds under 200,000 clones, about 77% seen once, with under 2.5% in the top ten. The sequence came from a man aged 55 to 70 in good health and CMV-seronegative. Input material: PBMCs.

This CDR3 is CAITGGEGELFF. Here the CDR3 DNA reads TGTGCCATCACCGGCGGGGAGGGGGAGCTGTTTTTT. The chain employs TRBV10-3 and TRBJ2-2; the D gene is possibly TRBD2 (6 bases). CDR1 is ENHRY, CDR2 SYGVKD, per germline. Trimming shortened V by 7 bases and J by 8 bases, and 11 bases separated the two germline ends. The CDR3 extends over 12 amino acids.